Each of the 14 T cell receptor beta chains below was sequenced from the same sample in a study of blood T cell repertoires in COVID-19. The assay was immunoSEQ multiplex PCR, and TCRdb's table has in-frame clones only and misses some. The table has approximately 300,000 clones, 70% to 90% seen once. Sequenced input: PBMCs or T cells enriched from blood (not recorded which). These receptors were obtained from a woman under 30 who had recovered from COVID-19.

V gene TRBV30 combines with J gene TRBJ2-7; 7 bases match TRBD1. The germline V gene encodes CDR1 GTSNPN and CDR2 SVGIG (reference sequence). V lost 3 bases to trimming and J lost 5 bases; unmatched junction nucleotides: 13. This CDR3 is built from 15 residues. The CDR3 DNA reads TGTGCCTGGAGCGCATATTTTACAGGGGTCCACGAGCAGTACTTC. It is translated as CAWSAYFTGVHEQYF. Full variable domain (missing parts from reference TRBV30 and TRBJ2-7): SQTIHQWPATLVQPVGSPLSLECTVEGTSNPNLYWYRQAAGRGLQLLFYSVGIGQISSEVPQNLSASRPQDRQFILSSKKLLLSDSGFYLCAWSAYFTGVHEQYFGPGTRLTVT.

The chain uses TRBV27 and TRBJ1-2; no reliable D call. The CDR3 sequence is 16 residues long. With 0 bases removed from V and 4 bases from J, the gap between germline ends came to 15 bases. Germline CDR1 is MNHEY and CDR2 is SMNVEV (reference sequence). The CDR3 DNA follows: TGTGCCAGCAGTTTATCTTCCGGGGTGATCTCCTATGGCTACACCTTC. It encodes CASSLSSGVISYGYTF.

The chain's CDR3 is CAVGQGPYRPQHF. The CDR3 bases are TGTGCCGTGGGGCAGGGGCCCTATCGGCCCCAGCATTTT. The chain carries TRBV6-5 and TRBJ1-5; possibly TRBD1 for D (6 bases). The V end lost 11 bases, the J end lost 9 bases, and 20 bases lay between the germline ends. Looked up from germline, CDR1 is MNHEY and CDR2 is SVGAGI. The CDR3 loop spans 13 amino acids.

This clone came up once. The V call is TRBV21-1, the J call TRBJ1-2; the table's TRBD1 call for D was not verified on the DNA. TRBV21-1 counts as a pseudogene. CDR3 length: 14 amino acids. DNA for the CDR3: TGTGCCAGCCAGCAAAGGGATGGGGCTGCATGCTACACCTTC. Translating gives CASQQRDGAACYTF.

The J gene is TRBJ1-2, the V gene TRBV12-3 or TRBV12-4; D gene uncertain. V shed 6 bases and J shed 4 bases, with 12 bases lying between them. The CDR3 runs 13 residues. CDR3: CASSPAGLYGYTF. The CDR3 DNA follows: TGTGCCAGCAGCCCCGCAGGACTCTATGGCTACACCTTC.

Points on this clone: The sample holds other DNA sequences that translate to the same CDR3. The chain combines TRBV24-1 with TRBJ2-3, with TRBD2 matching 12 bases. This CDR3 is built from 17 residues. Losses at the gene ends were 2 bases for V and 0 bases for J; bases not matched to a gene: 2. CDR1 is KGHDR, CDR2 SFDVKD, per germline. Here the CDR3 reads CATSDSSGGGSTDTQYF. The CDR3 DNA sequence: TGTGCCACCAGTGATTCTAGCGGGGGGGGGAGCACAGATACGCAGTATTTT.

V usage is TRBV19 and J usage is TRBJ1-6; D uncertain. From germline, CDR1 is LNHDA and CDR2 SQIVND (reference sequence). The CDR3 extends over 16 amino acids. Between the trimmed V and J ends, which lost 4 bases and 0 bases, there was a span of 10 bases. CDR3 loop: CASSTDTFSYNSPLHF. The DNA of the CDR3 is TGTGCCAGTAGTACCGACACTTTCTCCTATAATTCACCCCTCCACTTT. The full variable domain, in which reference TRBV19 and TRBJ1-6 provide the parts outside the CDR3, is DGGITQSPKYLFRKEGQNVTLSCEQNLNHDAMYWYRQDPGQGLRLIYYSQIVNDFQKGDIAEGYSVSREKKESFPLTVTSAQKNPTAFYLCASSTDTFSYNSPLHFGNGTRLTVT.

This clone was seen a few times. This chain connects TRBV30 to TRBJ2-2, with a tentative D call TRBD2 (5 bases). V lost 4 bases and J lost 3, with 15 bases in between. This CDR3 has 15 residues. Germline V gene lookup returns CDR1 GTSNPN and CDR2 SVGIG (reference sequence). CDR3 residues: CAWKDAGGDTGELFF. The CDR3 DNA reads TGTGCCTGGAAGGACGCGGGTGGGGACACCGGGGAGCTGTTTTTT.

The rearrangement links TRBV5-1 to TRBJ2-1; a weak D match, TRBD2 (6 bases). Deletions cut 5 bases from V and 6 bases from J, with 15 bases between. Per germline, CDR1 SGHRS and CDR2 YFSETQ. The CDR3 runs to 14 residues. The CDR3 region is CASRRDSNPNEQFF. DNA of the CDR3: TGCGCCAGCAGGCGGGATTCCAACCCCAATGAGCAGTTCTTC.

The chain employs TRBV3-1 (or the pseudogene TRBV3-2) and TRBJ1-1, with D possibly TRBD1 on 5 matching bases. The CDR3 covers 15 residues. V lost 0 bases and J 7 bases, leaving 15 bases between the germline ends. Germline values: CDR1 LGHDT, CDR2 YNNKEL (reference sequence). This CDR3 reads CASSQEGGEGIEAFF. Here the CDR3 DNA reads TGTGCCAGCAGCCAAGAGGGGGGGGAAGGGATTGAAGCTTTCTTT.

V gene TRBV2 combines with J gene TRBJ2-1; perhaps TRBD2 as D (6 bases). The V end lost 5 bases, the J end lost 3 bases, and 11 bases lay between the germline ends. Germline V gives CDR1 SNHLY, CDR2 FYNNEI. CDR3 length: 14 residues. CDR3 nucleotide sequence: TGTGCCAGCAGTCCAAGACTAGACTACAATGAGCAGTTCTTC. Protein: CASSPRLDYNEQFF.

The CDR3 spells CAIRQGVPSGYTF. As DNA, the CDR3 is TGTGCCATCAGACAGGGGGTCCCTTCTGGCTACACCTTC. The chain uses TRBV10-3 and TRBJ1-2; 8 bases map to TRBD1. Unmatched junction bases numbered 7, after V lost 6 bases and J lost 7 bases. The CDR3 contains 13 residues. Germline CDR1 is ENHRY and CDR2 is SYGVKD.

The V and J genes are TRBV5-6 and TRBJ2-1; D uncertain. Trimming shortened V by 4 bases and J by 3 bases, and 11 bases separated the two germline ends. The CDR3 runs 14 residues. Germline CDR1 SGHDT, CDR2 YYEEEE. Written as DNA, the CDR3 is TGTGCCAGCAGCCTCTACCTTAGCTACAATGAGCAGTTCTTC. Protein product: CASSLYLSYNEQFF.

CDR3 DNA: TGTGCCAGCAGCCACTTATGGGGGTGGGGGGATCTCGTCAAGGATAGCACAGATACGCAGTATTTT. Its protein is CASSHLWGWGDLVKDSTDTQYF. V usage is TRBV3-1 (or the pseudogene TRBV3-2) and J usage is TRBJ2-3, with a tentative D call TRBD2 (6 bases). The CDR3 length is 22 residues. Germline CDR1 is LGHDT and CDR2 is YNNKEL (reference sequence). V lost 3 bases to trimming and J lost 0 bases, with 31 bases between them.